This T cell receptor (beta chain) was sequenced during a study of response to subunit inactivated influenza vaccine (dated by TCRdb to the late 2010s). Context from the whole study: Deep quantitative profiling of the T cell receptor repertoire was used in the study to follow responses to a trivalent subunit inactivated influenza vaccine.

Trimmed from V: 5 bases; trimmed from J: 1 base; junction bases lacking a gene match: 6. The CDR3 has 15 amino acids, counting the end cysteine and phenylalanine. Kept here is only the CDR3 DNA, which spans 45 bases and is read in frame from base 1. Based on the germline V gene, the CDR1 and CDR2 sequences are SGHNT and YENEEA. General findings and caveats noted by the study authors: The authors suggested that each seasonal influenza vaccination may recruit only a limited number of new T cells.

This clonotype appeared a few times. The antigen it binds to is not known. No much larger clone exists at a distance of one base, and base qualities are not known. The library was obtained by RT-PCR. Data came from an Illumina HiSeq 2500. Clones were called with MiXCR by TCRdb after fastp trimmed the public reads at Q25, and only in-frame beta chains were retained. Here each entry gathers all rows of one CDR3 protein and keeps the most common genes and DNA. This sample gives some 540,000 distinct CDR3 sequences in total; approximately 22% of them show up just once. Of the sample, 2.8% is held by the ten largest clones. The same data also contributed to another study, on T cells expressing NK-cell markers. The second paper states: 5'RACE template switching, by which a universal primer site and unique molecular identifiers were added, was used to make TCR beta cDNA libraries. In sorted CD3+CD56+NKG2C+, CD3+CD56+NKG2C- and CD3+CD56-NKG2C+ T-cell subsets from about 8 donors, TCR beta-chain repertoires were profiled. Among the eight sequenced donors, only one was HCMV-seronegative, while the other seven were HCMV-seropositive. In several experiments an anti-gammadeltaTCR antibody was added to restrict sorting to alphabetaTCR-expressing T cells. For six donors, the dominant CD3+CD56+NKG2C+ clonotypes were among the top 10 CD8+ clonotypes and accounted for 1.0-7.0% of CD8+ T cells. Those dominant clonotypes were again the most abundant among CD3+CD56-NKG2C+ cells in several donors, at roughly 28.3-60.1%. It remained unclear whether the expanded NKG2C-expressing T cell clones were specific for HCMV antigens. The eight sequenced donors were randomly selected healthy volunteers, three men and five women. A commercial ELISA kit detecting HCMV-specific IgG in serum was used to determine HCMV serostatus. Ficoll density gradient centrifugation was used to isolate peripheral blood mononuclear cells from blood. Using Miltenyi isolation kits, CD4+ and CD8+ T cells were isolated from PBMC through magnetic immunoseparation. cDNA synthesis was primed from the TCR beta constant segment and was followed by two successive PCR amplification steps. The libraries were sequenced on Illumina HiSeq 2000/2500, MiSeq or NextSeq, producing 2 x 150 bp reads. Reads were demultiplexed and grouped by UMI with MIGEC, and clonotypes were assembled and quantified with MiTCR. To remove erroneous sequences, TCR cDNA sequences were retained only when supported by two or more reads. The tcR package was used for downstream repertoire analysis, with clonotypes matched between fractions based on CDR3 nucleotide sequence plus V segment. VDJmatch was used to annotate antigen specificity against VDJdb, with one amino acid substitution in CDR3 allowed.

Sequencing used CD4+ T cells sorted from PBMCs, obtained roughly 12 days after vaccination. This clonotype was sampled from a man aged 45-60 years who received an inactivated influenza vaccine. Donor details come from another sample of the same person, matched by shared clones. The chain joins TRBV11-3 to TRBJ2-3, and TRBD2 aligns with 7 junction nucleotides. The nucleotide sequence reads as follows: TGTGCCAGCAGCCTCGAAGCGGGGCGCACAGATACGCAGTATTTT. Its protein reads: CASSLEAGRTDTQYF.